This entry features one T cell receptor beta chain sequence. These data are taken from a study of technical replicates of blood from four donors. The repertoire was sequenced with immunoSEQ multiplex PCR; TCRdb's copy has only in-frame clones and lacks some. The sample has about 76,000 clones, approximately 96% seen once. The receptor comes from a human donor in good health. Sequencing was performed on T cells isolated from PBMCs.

CDR3 in amino acids: CASTQLAGPPYEQYF. As DNA, the CDR3 is TGTGCCAGCACCCAACTAGCGGGACCTCCCTACGAGCAGTACTTC. The chain links TRBV28 to TRBJ2-7, with 10 bases identical to TRBD2. The CDR3 sequence is 15 residues long. V trimming: 7 bases; J trimming: 2 bases; junction bases outside the gene matches: 8. CDR1 is MDHEN, CDR2 SYDVKM, per germline.